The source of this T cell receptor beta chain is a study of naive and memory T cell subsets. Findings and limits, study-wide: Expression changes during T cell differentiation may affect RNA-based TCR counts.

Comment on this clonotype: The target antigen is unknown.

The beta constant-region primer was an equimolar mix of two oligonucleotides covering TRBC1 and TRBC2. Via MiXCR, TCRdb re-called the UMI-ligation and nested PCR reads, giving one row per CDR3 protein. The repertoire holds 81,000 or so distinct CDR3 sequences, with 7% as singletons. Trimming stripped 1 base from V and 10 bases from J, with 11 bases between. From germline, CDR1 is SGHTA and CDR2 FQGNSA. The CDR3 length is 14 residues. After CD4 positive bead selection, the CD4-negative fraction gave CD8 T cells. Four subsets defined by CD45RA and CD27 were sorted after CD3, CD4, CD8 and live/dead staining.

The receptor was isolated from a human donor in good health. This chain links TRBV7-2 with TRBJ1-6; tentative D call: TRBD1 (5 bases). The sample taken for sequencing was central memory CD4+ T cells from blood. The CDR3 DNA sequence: TGTGCCAGCAGCTTAGGGGGGGTCAACTCACCCCTCCACTTT. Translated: CASSLGGVNSPLHF.